This TCR beta chain emerged from a study of blood T cell repertoires in COVID-19. About the study: In each case, the material was cDNA or gDNA derived from T cells, B-cell-depleted T cells, or PBMCs.

After removal of 2 bases from V and 1 base from J, the junction contained 12 bases not matched to a gene. The CDR3 extends over 19 amino acids. The V gene's germline CDR1 is LGHDT and CDR2 YNNKEL (reference sequence). Produced via immunoSEQ multiplex PCR; TCRdb's table is partial and in-frame only. The repertoire holds fewer than 130,000 clones, with roughly 76% as singletons. Specimen: peripheral blood. J is TRBJ2-3 and V is TRBV3-1 (or the pseudogene TRBV3-2); TRBD2 aligns across 10 bases. This clonotype was obtained from a woman aged 55-70 years with acute or convalescent COVID-19. The CDR3 protein is CASSQYSGGFSRRTDTQYF. CDR3 in DNA: TGTGCCAGCAGCCAATATAGCGGGGGGTTCTCTCGCCGCACAGATACGCAGTATTTT.